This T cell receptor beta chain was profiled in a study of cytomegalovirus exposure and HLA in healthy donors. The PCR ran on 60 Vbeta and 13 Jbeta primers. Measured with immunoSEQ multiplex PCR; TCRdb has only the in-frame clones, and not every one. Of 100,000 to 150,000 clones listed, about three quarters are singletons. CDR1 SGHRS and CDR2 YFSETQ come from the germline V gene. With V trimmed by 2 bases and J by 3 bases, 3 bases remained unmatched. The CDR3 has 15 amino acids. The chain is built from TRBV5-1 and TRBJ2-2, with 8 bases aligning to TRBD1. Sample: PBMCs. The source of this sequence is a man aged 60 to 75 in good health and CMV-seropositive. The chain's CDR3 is CASSLGQGDTGELFF. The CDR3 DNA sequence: TGCGCCAGCAGCTTAGGACAGGGTGACACCGGGGAGCTGTTTTTT.